One sample yielded the 8 T cell receptor beta chains listed below, sequenced in a study of blood T cells in healthy people across ages. For the second PCR, which ran for 7 to 11 cycles, a sample-barcoded 5' primer and a J-beta primer mix were used. One entry per CDR3 protein results from TCRdb running MiXCR on the 5' RACE reads. The sample has about 280,000 distinct CDR3 sequences; 25% to 30% are singletons. Sequencing was carried out using blood. These receptors were obtained from a woman between 65 and 79 years old in good health.

The chain uses TRBV4-1 and TRBJ1-2, with 7 positions matching TRBD1. Germline loops: CDR1 MGHRA, CDR2 YSYEKL. The CDR3 is 16 amino acids. J lost 2 bases, V lost 3 bases, and 9 bases had no gene match. CDR3 in DNA: TGCGCCAGCAGCCAGGAATGGGACAGCCGGAACTATGGCTACACCTTC. It encodes CASSQEWDSRNYGYTF.

In its sample, this clonotype was seen a few times. The rearrangement uses TRBV10-1 and TRBJ1-4; 10 bases agree with TRBD1. Germline assignment: CDR1 WNHNN and CDR2 SYGVQD (reference sequence). This CDR3 is 15 amino acids long. The V segment lost 6 bases and the J segment 7 bases; nucleotides outside the gene matches: 8. The CDR3 sequence is CASSPTRTGGEKLFF. Here the CDR3 DNA reads TGCGCCAGCAGCCCGACCCGGACAGGGGGTGAAAAACTGTTTTTT.

In this sample, this clonotype turned up many times. J is TRBJ1-4 and V is TRBV20-1; D may be TRBD1 (6 bases). The CDR3 is 14 residues long. In germline, CDR1 is DFQATT, CDR2 SNEGSKA (reference sequence). V was pared by 6 bases and J by 10 bases, with 21 bases between. CDR3 region: CSASLGGQLAKLFF. The DNA of the CDR3 is TGCAGTGCCTCGCTTGGGGGCCAGCTCGCAAAACTGTTTTTT.

The CDR3 nucleotides read TGTGCCAGCAGCTTAGGACTGGGACAGCTCAATGAGCAGTTCTTC. This codes for CASSLGLGQLNEQFF. The chain combines TRBV7-3 with TRBJ2-1; TRBD1 agrees at 7 bases. Germline CDR1 and CDR2: SGHTA and FQGTGA. The CDR3 loop spans 15 amino acids. J was trimmed by 6 bases and V by 2 bases; bases with no gene match: 7.

The V gene is TRBV7-8, the J gene TRBJ1-1; possibly TRBD1 for D (6 bases). Deletions cut 7 bases from V and 5 bases from J, with 17 bases between. The CDR3 extends over 14 amino acids. Germline-derived CDR1 and CDR2 are SGHVS and FQNEAQ. The CDR3 is CASTPSGGETEAFF. CDR3 DNA: TGTGCCAGCACCCCCAGCGGGGGCGAGACTGAAGCTTTCTTT.

The chain employs TRBV12-3 or TRBV12-4 and TRBJ2-7; TRBD1 matches at 9 bases. Trimming cost V 6 bases and J 5 bases; bases outside gene matches: 8. CDR3 length equals 14 residues. DNA for the CDR3: TGTGCCAGCAGAGTACAGGGGGCGGGGGACGAGCAGTACTTC. It specifies CASRVQGAGDEQYF.

About this clonotype: An end of the junction does not agree with germline; a read error may underlie this. The chain links TRBV7-2 to TRBJ2-3; D remains ambiguous. Per germline, CDR1 SGHTA and CDR2 FQGNSA. This CDR3 comprises 11 residues. The CDR3 DNA follows: TGTGCCAGCGGCTTAGAGAATACGCAGTATTTT. Translating gives CASGLENTQYF.

This clonotype was observed at least ten times. The rearrangement links TRBV7-2 to TRBJ2-1, with D tentatively TRBD2 (5 bases). The CDR3 is made up of 14 amino acids. Germline CDR1 SGHTA, CDR2 FQGNSA. The ends were cut back, 4 bases at V and 9 bases at J, with 16 bases in the middle. The CDR3 nucleotides are TGTGCCAGCAGCTCCAGAGGGAGTAGCAGTGAGCAGTTCTTC. Translating it yields CASSSRGSSSEQFF.